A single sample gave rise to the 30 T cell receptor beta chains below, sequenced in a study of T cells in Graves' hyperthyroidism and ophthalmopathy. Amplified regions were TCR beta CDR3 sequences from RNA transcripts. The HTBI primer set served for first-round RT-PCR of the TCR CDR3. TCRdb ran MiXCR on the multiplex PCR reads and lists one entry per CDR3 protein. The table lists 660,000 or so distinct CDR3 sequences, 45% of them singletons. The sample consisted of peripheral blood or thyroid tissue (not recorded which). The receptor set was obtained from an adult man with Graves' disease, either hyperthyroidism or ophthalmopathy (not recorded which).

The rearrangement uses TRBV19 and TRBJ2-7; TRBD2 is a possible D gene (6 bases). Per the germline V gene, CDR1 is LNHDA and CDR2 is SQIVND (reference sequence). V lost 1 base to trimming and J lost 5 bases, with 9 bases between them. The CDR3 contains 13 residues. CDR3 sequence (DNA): TGTGCCAGTAGTATAGGGAGGGCCCACGAGCAGTACTTC. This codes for CASSIGRAHEQYF.

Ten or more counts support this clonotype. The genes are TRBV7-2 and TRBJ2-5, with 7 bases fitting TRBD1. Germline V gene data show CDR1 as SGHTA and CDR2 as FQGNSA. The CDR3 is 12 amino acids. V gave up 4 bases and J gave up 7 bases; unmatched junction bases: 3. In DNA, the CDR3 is TGTGCCAGCAGCTCGTACAGGGGGACCCAGTACTTC. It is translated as CASSSYRGTQYF.

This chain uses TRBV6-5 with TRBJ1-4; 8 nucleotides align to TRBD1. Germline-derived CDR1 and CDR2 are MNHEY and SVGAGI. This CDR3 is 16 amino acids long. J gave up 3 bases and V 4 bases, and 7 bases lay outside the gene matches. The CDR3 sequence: CASSSRTGQSNEKLFF. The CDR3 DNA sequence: TGTGCCAGCAGTTCCCGGACAGGGCAGTCTAATGAAAAACTGTTTTTT.

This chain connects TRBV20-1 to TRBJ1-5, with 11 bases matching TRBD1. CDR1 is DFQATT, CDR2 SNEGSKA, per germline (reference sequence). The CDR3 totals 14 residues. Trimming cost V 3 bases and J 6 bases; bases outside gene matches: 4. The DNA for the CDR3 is TGCAGTGCTAGTTCGGGACAGGGGGGTCAGCCCCAGCATTTT. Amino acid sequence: CSASSGQGGQPQHF.

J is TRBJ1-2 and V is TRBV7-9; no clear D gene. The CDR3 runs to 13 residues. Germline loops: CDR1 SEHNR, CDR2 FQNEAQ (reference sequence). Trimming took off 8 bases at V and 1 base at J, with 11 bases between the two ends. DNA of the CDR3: TGTGCCAGCGGCTCCGAGATTAACTATGGCTACACCTTC. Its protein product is CASGSEINYGYTF.

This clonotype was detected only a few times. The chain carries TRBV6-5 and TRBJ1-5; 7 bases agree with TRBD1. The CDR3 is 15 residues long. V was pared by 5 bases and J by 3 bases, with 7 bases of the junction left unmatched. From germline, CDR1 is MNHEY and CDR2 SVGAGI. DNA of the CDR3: TGTGCCAGCAGTGAAGTTGGGACAGACAATCAGCCCCAGCATTTT. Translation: CASSEVGTDNQPQHF.

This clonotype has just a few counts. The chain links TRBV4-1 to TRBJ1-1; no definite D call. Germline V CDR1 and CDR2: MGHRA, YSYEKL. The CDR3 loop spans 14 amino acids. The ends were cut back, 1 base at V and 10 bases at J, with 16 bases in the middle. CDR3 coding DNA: TGCGCCAGCAGCCAAGTAAGGGAGGCAGCAGGAGCTTTCTTT. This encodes CASSQVREAAGAFF.

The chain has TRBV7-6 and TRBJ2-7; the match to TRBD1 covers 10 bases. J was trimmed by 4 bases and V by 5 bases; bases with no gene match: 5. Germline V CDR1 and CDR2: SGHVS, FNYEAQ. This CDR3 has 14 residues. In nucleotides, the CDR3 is TGTGCCAGCAGCACCCGGACAGGGGGGTACGAGCAGTACTTC. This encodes CASSTRTGGYEQYF. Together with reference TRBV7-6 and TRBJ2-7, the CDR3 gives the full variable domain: GAGVSQSPRYKVTKRGQDVALRCDPISGHVSLYWYRQALGQGPEFLTYFNYEAQQDKSGLPNDRFSAERPEGSISTLTIQRTEQRDSAMYRCASSTRTGGYEQYFGPGTRLTVT.

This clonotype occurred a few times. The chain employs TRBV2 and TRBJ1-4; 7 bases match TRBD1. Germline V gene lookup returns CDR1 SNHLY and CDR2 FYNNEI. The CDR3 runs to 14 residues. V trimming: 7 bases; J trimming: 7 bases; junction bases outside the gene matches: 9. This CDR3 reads CASNIQGNGEKLFF. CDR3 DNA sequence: TGTGCCAGCAATATACAGGGGAACGGTGAAAAACTGTTTTTT.

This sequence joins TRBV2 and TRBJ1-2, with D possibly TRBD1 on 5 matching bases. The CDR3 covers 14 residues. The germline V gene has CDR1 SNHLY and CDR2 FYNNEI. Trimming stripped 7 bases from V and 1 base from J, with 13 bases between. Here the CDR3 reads CASTTSGGNYGYTF. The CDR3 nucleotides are TGTGCCAGCACTACTTCGGGGGGTAACTATGGCTACACCTTC.

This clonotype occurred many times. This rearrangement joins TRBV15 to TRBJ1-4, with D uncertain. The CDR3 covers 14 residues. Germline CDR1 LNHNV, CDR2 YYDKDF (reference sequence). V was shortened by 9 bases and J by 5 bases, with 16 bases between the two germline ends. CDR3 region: CATKAGLGNEKLFF. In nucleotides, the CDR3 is TGTGCCACTAAGGCCGGCCTTGGGAATGAAAAACTGTTTTTT.

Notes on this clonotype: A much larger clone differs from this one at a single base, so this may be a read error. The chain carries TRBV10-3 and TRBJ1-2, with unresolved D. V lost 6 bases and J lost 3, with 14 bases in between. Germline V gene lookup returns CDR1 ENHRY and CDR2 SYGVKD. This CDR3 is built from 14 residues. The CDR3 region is CAISQVQAYYGYTF. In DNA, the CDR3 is TGTGCCATCAGCCAAGTCCAAGCTTACTATGGCTACACCTTC.

The DNA for the CDR3 is TGTGCCAGCAGTTTGAGAGGGCTCAGCTTGAACACTGAAGCTTTCTTT. It translates to CASSLRGLSLNTEAFF. The rearrangement uses TRBV25-1 and TRBJ1-1; D uncertain. Trimming cost V 5 bases and J 0 bases, with 16 bases left between them. From germline, CDR1 is MGHDK and CDR2 SYGVNS. The CDR3 sequence is 16 residues long.

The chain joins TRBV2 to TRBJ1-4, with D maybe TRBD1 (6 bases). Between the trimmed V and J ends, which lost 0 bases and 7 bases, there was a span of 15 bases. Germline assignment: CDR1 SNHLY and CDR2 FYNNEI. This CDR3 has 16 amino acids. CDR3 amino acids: CASSEAPTGIIEKLFF. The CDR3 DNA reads TGTGCCAGCAGTGAAGCTCCCACAGGGATAATTGAAAAACTGTTTTTT.

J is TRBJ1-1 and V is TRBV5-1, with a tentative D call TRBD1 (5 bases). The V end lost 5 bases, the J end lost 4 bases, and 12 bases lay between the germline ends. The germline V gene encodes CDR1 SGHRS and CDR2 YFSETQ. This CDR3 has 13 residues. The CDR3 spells CASSGGWSTEAFF. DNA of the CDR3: TGCGCCAGCAGTGGGGGATGGAGCACTGAAGCTTTCTTT.

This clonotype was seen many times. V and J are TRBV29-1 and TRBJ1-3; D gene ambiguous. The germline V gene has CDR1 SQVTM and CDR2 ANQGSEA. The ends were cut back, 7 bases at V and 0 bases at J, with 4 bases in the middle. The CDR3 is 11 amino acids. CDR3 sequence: CSGRSGNTIYF. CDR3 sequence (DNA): TGCAGCGGACGCTCTGGAAACACCATATATTTT.

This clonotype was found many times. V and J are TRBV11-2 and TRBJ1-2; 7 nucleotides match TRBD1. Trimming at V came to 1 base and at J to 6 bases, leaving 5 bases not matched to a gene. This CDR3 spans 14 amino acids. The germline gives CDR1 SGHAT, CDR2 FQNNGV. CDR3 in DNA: TGTGCCAGCAGCTTAGTGACAGGGATAGATGGCTACACCTTC. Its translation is CASSLVTGIDGYTF.

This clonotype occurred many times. In nucleotides, the CDR3 is TGTGCCAGCAGTGAAGCGGGGGTGGTGAACACTGAAGCTTTCTTT. The encoded protein is CASSEAGVVNTEAFF. The chain uses TRBV2 and TRBJ1-1, with D tentatively TRBD1 (5 bases). V lost 0 bases and J lost 0, with 8 bases in between. This CDR3 is 15 amino acids long. Germline V gene data show CDR1 as SNHLY and CDR2 as FYNNEI.

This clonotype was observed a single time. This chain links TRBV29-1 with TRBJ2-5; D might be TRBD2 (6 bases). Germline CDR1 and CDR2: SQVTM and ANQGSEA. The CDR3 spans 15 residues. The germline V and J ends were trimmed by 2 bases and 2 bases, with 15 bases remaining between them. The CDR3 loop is CSVERRALGQETQYF. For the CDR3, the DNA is TGCAGCGTTGAAAGGAGGGCACTCGGACAAGAGACCCAGTACTTC.

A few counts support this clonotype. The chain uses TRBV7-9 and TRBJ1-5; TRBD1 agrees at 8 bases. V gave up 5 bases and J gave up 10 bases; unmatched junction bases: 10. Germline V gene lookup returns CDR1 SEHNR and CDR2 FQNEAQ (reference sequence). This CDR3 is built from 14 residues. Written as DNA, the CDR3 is TGTGCCAGCAGCCCTGGACAGGGACCTTACCCCCAGCATTTT. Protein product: CASSPGQGPYPQHF.

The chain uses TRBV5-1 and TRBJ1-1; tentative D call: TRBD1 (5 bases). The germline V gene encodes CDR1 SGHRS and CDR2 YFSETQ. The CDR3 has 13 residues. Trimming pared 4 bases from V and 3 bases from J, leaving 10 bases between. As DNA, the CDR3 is TGCGCCAGCAGCGAACAGGCTGACACTGAAGCTTTCTTT. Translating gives CASSEQADTEAFF.

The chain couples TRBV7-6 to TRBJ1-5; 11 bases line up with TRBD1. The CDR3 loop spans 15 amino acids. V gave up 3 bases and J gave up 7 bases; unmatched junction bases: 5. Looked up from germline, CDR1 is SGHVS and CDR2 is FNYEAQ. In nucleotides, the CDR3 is TGTGCCAGCAGCTTCCGGGACAGGGGGAGACAGCCCCAGCATTTT. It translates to CASSFRDRGRQPQHF.

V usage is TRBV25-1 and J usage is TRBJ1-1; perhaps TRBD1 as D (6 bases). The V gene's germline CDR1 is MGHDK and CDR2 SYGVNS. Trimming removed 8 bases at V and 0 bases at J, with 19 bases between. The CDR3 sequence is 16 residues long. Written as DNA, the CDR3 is TGTGCCAGCTCACCACCCAGGGGACCCCTGAACACTGAAGCTTTCTTT. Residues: CASSPPRGPLNTEAFF.

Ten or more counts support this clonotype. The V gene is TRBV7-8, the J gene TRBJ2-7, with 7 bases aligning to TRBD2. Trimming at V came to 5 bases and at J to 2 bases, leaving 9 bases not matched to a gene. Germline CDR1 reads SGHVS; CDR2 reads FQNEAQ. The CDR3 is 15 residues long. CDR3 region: CASSPMGRGTYEQYF. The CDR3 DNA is TGTGCCAGCAGCCCCATGGGGCGGGGGACCTACGAGCAGTACTTC.

CDR3 amino acids: CASSLDPSAYEQYF. The CDR3 DNA reads as TGTGCCAGCAGCTTAGACCCGTCCGCCTACGAGCAGTACTTC. The rearrangement links TRBV7-2 to TRBJ2-7; no definite D call. The CDR3 length is 14 residues. The germline V and J ends were trimmed by 1 base and 2 bases, with 9 bases remaining between them. Germline CDR1 and CDR2: SGHTA and FQGNSA.

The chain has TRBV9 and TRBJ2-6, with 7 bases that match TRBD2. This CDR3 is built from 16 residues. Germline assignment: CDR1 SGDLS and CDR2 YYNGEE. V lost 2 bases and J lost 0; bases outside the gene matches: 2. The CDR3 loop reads CASSVTSPSGANVLTF. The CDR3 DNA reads TGTGCCAGCAGCGTGACTAGCCCCTCTGGGGCCAACGTCCTGACTTTC.

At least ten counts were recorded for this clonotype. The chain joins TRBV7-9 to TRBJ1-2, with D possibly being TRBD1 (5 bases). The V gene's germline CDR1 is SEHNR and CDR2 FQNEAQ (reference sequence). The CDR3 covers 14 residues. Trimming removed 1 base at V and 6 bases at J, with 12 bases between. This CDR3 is CASSLGRGLDGYTF. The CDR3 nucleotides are TGTGCCAGCAGCTTAGGACGGGGGTTGGATGGCTACACCTTC.

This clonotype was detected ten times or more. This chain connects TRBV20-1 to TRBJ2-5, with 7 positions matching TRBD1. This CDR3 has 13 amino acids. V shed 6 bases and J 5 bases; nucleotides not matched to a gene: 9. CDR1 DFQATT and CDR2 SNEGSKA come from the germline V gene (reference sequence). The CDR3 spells CSAATGVEETQYF. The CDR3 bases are TGCAGTGCCGCTACAGGGGTTGAGGAGACCCAGTACTTC.

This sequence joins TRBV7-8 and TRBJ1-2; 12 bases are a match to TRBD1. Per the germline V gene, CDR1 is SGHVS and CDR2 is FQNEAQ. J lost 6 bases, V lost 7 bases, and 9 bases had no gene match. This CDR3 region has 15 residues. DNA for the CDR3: TGTGCCAGCACCCGCCCGGGACAGGGGGCCCATGGCTACACCTTC. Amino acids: CASTRPGQGAHGYTF. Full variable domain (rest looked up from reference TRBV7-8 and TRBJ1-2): GAGVSQSPRYKVAKRGQDVALRCDPISGHVSLFWYQQALGQGPEFLTYFQNEAQLDKSGLPSDRFFAERPEGSVSTLKIQRTQQEDSAVYLCASTRPGQGAHGYTFGSGTRLTVV.

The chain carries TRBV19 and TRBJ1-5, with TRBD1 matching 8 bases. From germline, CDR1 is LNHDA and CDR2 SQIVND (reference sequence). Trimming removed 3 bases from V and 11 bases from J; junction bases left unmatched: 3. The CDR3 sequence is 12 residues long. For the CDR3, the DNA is TGTGCCAGTAGTATGTTGGACAGGGCCCAGCATTTT. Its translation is CASSMLDRAQHF.